This T cell receptor beta chain was sequenced in a study of radiation and T cells in renal cell carcinoma. Using immunoSEQ multiplex PCR, the repertoire was profiled, and TCRdb retains in-frame clones only, with some absent. The sample has 150,000 or so clones, over 75% seen once. The time point is: baseline pretreatment blood. As for treatment: 15 Gy SBRT to primary tumor, nephrectomy 4 weeks later. Clear cell pathology was present in this patient's renal cell carcinoma. General observations from the study: In blood, top tumor clones expanded by 2 weeks, shrinking by 4.

As for this clone: Its cognate antigen is unknown.

The source material was blood, sampled from a patient whose treatment included radiotherapy and nephrectomy. This TCR was recovered from a woman aged 45-59 years with renal cell carcinoma.

The CDR3 reads CASNRGILQPQHF. In DNA, the CDR3 is TGTGCCAGCAACAGGGGGATCCTTCAGCCCCAGCATTTT. V is TRBV6-1 and J is TRBJ1-5, with 8 bases aligning to TRBD1. The CDR3 runs 13 residues. Trimming removed 7 bases from V and 6 bases from J; junction bases left unmatched: 5. CDR1 and CDR2 from the germline V gene are MNHNS and SASEGT.